This T cell receptor beta chain was recorded in a study of blood T cells in healthy people across ages. Looked up from germline, CDR1 is MDHEN and CDR2 is SYDVKM. This CDR3 contains 15 residues. The V and J ends lost 7 bases and 0 bases, in that order; junction bases with no gene match: 5. Primers used in a second PCR of roughly 6 to 12 cycles were a sample-barcoded 5' primer and a J-beta primer mix. All samples gave at least 3 million CDR3-containing paired-end reads. In TCRdb, the 5' RACE reads were re-called with MiXCR into one record per CDR3 protein. The table shows approximately 600,000 distinct CDR3 sequences, with roughly 53% occurring only once.

The V call is TRBV28, the J call TRBJ1-5; 8 bases fit TRBD1. The material sequenced was blood. The TCR originated in a man aged 55 to 70 in good health. CDR3 nucleotide sequence: TGTGCCAGCAACACAGGGGGAGATAGCAATCAGCCCCAGCATTTT. Protein sequence: CASNTGGDSNQPQHF.